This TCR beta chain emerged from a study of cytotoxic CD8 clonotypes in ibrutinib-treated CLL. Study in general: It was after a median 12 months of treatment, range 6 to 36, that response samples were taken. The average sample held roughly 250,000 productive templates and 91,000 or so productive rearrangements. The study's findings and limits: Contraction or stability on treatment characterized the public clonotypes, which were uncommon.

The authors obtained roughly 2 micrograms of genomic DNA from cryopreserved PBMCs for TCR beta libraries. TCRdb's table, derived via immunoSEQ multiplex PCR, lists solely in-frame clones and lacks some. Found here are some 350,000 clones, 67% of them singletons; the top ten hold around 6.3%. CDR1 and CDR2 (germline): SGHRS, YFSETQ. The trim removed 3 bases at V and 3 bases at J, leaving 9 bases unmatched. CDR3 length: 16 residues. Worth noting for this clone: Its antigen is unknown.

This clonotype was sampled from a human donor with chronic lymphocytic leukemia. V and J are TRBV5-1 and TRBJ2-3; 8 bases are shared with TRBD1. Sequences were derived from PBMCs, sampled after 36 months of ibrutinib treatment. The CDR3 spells CASSSPGGTGTDTQYF. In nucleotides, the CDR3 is TGCGCCAGCAGCTCCCCAGGGGGCACCGGGACAGATACGCAGTATTTT.